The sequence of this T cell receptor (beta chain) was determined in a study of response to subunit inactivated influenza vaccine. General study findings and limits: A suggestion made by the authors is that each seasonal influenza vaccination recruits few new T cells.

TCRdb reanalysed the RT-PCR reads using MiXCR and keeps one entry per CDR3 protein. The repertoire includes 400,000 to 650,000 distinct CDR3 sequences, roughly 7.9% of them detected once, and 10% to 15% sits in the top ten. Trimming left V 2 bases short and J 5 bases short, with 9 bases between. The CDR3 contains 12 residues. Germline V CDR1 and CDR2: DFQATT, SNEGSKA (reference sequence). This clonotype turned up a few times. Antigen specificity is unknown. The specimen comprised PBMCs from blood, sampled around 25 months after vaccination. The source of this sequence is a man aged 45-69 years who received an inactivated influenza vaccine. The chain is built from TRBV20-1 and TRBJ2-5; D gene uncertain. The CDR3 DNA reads TGCAGTGCTAGACTTCCCTCGGAGACCCAGTACTTC. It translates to CSARLPSETQYF.